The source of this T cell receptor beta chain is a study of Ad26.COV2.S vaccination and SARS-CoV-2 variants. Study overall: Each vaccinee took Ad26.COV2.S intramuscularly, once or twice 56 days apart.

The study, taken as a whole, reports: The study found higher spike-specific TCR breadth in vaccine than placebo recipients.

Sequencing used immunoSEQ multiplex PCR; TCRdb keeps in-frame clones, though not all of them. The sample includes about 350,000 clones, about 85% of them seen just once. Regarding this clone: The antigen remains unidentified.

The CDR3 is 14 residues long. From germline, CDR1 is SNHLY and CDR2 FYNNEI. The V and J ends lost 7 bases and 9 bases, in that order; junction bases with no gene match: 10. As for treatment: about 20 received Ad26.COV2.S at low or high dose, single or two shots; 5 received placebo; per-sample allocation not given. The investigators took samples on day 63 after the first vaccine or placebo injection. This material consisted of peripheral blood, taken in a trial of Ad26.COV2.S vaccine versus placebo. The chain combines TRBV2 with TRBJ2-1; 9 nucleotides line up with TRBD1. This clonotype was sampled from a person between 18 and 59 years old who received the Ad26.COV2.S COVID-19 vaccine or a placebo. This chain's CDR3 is CASIRDRDVGEQFF. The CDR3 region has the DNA TGTGCCAGCATAAGGGACAGGGACGTGGGTGAGCAGTTCTTC.